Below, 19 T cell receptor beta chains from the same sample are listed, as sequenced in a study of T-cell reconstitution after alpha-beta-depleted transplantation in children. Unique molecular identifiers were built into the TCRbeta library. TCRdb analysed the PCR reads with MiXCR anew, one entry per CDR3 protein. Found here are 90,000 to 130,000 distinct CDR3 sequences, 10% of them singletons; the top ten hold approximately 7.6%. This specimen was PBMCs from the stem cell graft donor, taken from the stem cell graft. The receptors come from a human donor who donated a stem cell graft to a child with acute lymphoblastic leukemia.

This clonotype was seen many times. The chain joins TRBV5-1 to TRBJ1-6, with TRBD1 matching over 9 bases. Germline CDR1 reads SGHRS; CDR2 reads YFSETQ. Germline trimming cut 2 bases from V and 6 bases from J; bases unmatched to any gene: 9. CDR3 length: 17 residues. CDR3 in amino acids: CASSFSGQGGANSPLHF. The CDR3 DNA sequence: TGCGCCAGCAGCTTTTCGGGACAGGGTGGGGCTAATTCACCCCTCCACTTT.

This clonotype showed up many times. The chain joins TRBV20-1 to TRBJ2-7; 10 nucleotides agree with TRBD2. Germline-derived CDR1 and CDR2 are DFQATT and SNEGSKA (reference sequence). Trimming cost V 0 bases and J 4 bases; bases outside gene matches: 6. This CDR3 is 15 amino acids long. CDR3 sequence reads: CSARDRLAGEYEQYF. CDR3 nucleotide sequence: TGCAGTGCTAGAGATAGGCTAGCGGGGGAATACGAGCAGTACTTC.

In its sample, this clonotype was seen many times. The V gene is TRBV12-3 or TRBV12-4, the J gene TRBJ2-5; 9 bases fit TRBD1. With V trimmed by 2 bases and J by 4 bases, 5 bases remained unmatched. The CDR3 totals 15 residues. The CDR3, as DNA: TGTGCCAGCAGTTTAACGGACAGGGGAACAGAGACCCAGTACTTC. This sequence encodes CASSLTDRGTETQYF.

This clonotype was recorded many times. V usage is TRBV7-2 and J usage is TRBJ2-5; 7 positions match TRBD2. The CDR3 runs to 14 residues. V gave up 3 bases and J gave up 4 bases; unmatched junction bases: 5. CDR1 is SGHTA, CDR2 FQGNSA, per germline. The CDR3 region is CASSLSGVRETQYF. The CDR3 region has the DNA TGTGCCAGCAGCTTGAGCGGGGTGAGAGAGACCCAGTACTTC. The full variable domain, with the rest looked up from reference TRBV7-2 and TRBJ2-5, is GAGVSQSPSNKVTEKGKDVELRCDPISGHTALYWYRQSLGQGLEFLIYFQGNSAPDKSGLPSDRFSAERTGGSVSTLTIQRTQQEDSAVYLCASSLSGVRETQYFGPGTRLLVL.

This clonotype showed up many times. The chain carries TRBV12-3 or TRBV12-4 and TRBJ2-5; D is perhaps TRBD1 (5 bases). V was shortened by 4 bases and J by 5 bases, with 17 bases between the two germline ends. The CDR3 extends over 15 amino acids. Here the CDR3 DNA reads TGTGCCAGCAGTTCTGGCGACTTAAAGGGGGAGACCCAGTACTTC. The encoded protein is CASSSGDLKGETQYF.

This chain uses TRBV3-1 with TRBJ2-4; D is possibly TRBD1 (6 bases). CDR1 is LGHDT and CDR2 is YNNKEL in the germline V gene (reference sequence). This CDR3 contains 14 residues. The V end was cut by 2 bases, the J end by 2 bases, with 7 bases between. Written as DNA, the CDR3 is TGTGCCAGCAGCCAAACAGGGTCCAAAAACATTCAGTACTTC. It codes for CASSQTGSKNIQYF.

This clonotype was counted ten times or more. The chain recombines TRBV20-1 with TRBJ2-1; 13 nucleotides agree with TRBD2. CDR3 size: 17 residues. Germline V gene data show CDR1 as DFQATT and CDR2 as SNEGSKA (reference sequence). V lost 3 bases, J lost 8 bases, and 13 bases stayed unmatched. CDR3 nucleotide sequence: TGCAGTGCTAGGTCCCCCGGTGGGACTAGCGGGGTATATGAGCAGTTCTTC. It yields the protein CSARSPGGTSGVYEQFF.

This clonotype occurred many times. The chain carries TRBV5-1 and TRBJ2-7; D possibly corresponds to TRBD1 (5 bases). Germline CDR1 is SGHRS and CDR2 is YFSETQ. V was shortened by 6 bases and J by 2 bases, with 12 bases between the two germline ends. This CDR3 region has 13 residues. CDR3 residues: CASTPQDTYEQYF. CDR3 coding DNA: TGCGCCAGCACACCCCAGGACACCTACGAGCAGTACTTC.

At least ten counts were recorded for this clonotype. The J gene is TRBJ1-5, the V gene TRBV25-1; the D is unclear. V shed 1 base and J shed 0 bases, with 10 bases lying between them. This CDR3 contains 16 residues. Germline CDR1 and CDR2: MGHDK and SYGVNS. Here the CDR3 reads CASSESAVDSNQPQHF. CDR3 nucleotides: TGTGCCAGCAGTGAATCCGCAGTGGATAGCAATCAGCCCCAGCATTTT. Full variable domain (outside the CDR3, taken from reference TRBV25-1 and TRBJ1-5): EADIYQTPRYLVIGTGKKITLECSQTMGHDKMYWYQQDPGMELHLIHYSYGVNSTEKGDLSSESTVSRIRTEHFPLTLESARPSHTSQYLCASSESAVDSNQPQHFGDGTRLSIL.

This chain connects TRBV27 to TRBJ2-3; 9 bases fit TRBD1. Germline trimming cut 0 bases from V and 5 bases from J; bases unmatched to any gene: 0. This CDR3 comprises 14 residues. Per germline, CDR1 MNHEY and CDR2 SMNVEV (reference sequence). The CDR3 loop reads CASSLSDRGDTQYF. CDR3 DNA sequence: TGTGCCAGCAGTTTATCGGACAGGGGAGATACGCAGTATTTT.

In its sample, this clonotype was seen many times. The CDR3 coding sequence is TGCGCCAGCAGCCGACAGGGCCCAGAGACCCAGTACTTC. This translates into CASSRQGPETQYF. V is TRBV5-1 and J is TRBJ2-5; TRBD1 matches 7 bases. J gave up 4 bases and V 4 bases, and 4 bases lay outside the gene matches. Germline CDR1 reads SGHRS; CDR2 reads YFSETQ. The CDR3 runs 13 residues.

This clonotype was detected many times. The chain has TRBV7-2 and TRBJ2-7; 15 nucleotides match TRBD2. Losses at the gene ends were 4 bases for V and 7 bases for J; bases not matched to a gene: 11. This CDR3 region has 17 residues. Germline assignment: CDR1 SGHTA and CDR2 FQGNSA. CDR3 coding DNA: TGTGCCAGCAGCTCAAAGGGACTAGCGGGAGGTTCGGGGGAGCAGTACTTC. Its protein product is CASSSKGLAGGSGEQYF.

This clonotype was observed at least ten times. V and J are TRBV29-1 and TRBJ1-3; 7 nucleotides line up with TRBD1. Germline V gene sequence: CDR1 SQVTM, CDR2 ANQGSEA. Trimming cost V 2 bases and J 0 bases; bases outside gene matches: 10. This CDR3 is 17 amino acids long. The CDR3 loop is CSVETPGGGYSGNTIYF. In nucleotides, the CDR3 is TGCAGCGTTGAAACCCCAGGGGGGGGATACTCTGGAAACACCATATATTTT.

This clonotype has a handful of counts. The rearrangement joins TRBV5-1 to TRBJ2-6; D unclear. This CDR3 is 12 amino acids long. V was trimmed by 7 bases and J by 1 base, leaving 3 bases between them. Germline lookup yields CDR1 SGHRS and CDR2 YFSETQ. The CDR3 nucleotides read TGCGCCAGCGGATCTGGGGCCAACGTCCTGACTTTC. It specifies CASGSGANVLTF.

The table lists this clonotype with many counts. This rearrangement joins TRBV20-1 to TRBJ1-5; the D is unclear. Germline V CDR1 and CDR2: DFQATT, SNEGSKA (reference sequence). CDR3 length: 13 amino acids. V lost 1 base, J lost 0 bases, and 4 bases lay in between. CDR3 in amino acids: CSARGSSNQPQHF. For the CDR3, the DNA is TGCAGTGCTAGAGGGAGTAGCAATCAGCCCCAGCATTTT.

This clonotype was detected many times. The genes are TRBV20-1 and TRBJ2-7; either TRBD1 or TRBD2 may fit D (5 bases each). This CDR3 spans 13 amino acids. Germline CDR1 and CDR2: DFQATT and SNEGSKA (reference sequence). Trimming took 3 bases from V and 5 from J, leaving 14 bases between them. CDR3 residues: CSAREDIGHEQYF. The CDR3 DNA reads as TGCAGTGCTAGGGAGGACATAGGCCACGAGCAGTACTTC.

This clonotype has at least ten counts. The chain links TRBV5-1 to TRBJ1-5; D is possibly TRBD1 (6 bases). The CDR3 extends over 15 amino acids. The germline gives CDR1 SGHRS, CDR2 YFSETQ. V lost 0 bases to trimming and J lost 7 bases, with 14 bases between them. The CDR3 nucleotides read TGCGCCAGCAGCTTGGAGGGCAGGGGCGGACAGCCCCAGCATTTT. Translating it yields CASSLEGRGGQPQHF.

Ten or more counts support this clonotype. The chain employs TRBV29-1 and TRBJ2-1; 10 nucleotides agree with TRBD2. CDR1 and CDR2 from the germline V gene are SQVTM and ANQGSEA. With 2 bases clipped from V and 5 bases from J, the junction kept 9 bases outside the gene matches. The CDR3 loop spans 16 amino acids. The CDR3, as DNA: TGCAGCGTTGAACCCCCAGCGGGGGGGCTCCACAATGAGCAGTTCTTC. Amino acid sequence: CSVEPPAGGLHNEQFF.

Here the CDR3 DNA reads TGTGCCAGCAGCCCGGGTTTGGGACAGGGACGCAATCAGCCCCAGCATTTT. This sequence encodes CASSPGLGQGRNQPQHF. The rearrangement joins TRBV7-8 to TRBJ1-5; TRBD1 aligns across 9 bases. Trimming removed 5 bases from V and 2 bases from J; junction bases left unmatched: 10. There are 17 residues in the CDR3. Germline lookup yields CDR1 SGHVS and CDR2 FQNEAQ.